The clone carrying this T cell receptor (beta chain) has just a few counts. The data were taken from a study of beta chain features in type 1 diabetes. The CDR3 has 13 residues. Germline lookup yields CDR1 SGHDN and CDR2 FVKESK. V was shortened by 1 base and J by 4 bases, with 7 bases between the two germline ends. TCRB transcripts that were expressed got sequenced, as all of the isolated RNA had been reverse transcribed. Some clones are missing from TCRdb's copy, which holds only in-frame ones; the method was immunoSEQ multiplex PCR. The profile covers under 250,000 clones, with roughly 15% appearing a single time and around 0.025% taken by the ten largest.

Sample: naive CD4+ T cells from blood. The TCR comes from a woman aged 40 to 55 in good health. The chain couples TRBV14 to TRBJ1-2, with D possibly TRBD1 on 6 matching bases. As DNA, the CDR3 is TGTGCCAGCAGCCAAGGAGGGGGCTATGGCTACACCTTC. Its protein product is CASSQGGGYGYTF.